These 8 T cell receptor beta chains came from one sample sequenced in a study of tumor and adjacent non-tumor tissue in lung cancer. TCRbeta libraries were built with three rounds of nested PCR, modified from ARM-PCR. TCRdb called the multiplex PCR reads again in MiXCR, with one record for every CDR3 protein. The repertoire holds 50,000 or so distinct CDR3 sequences, with just under 75% as singletons. The template was RNA from unsorted bulk tissue. The normal lung tissue was taken more than 3 cm from the tumor edge. The sequencing sample was made of distant non-tumor lung tissue. The receptors shown here come from a woman aged 55-69 years with non-small cell lung cancer.

The genes are TRBV29-1 and TRBJ2-3; D is uncertain. CDR1 is SQVTM, CDR2 ANQGSEA, per germline. The CDR3 length is 13 residues. V lost 7 bases and J lost 6, with 17 bases in between. The CDR3 protein is CSGRVGGSDTQYF. The CDR3 DNA reads TGCAGCGGCCGGGTTGGTGGCTCTGATACGCAGTATTTT.

Comment on this clonotype: One end of the junction is discordant with germline, which a read error may explain. The chain links TRBV6-1 to TRBJ1-6; D unresolved. CDR3 length equals 12 residues. The germline CDR1 and CDR2 sequences are MNHNS and SASEGT. The CDR3, as DNA: TGTGCCGGGAGGCAGGCCAATTCACCCCTCCATTTT. Residues: CAGRQANSPLHF.

Remarks on this clonotype: A read error is likely, as this CDR3 ends without the conserved phenylalanine or tryptophan. The rearrangement uses TRBV6-2 or TRBV6-3 and TRBJ2-2, with D possibly matching TRBD2 (5 bases). The CDR3 spans 16 residues. Germline CDR1 is MNHEY and CDR2 is SVGEGT. The CDR3 spells CASSFERLEGTGELFL. The CDR3 DNA is TGCGCCAGCTCTTTTGAGCGGTTAGAAGGGACCGGGGAGCTGTTTCTT.

The CDR3 region has the DNA TGTACCAACAGCTCCGGAGGGCGGGATGAGCAGTTCTTC. Translating gives CTNSSGGRDEQFF. The rearrangement uses TRBV5-4 and TRBJ2-1, with D possibly TRBD2 on 6 matching bases. Germline V lookup: CDR1 SGHNT, CDR2 YYREEE (reference sequence). This CDR3 has 13 amino acids.

In this sample, this clonotype turned up once. The J gene is TRBJ2-7, the V gene TRBV6-6; TRBD1 aligns across 7 bases. Germline CDR1 is MNHNY and CDR2 is SVGAGI (reference sequence). The CDR3 runs to 14 residues. Unmatched junction bases numbered 12, after V lost 6 bases and J lost 7 bases. CDR3 sequence reads: CASSYSGTVGEQYF. Written as DNA, the CDR3 is TGTGCCAGCAGCTATTCAGGGACAGTGGGTGAGCAGTACTTC.

Comment on this clonotype: This may stem from a read error, because a much larger clone lies one nucleotide away. This chain uses TRBV5-1 with TRBJ1-1, with a tentative D call TRBD1 (5 bases). V was trimmed by 6 bases and J by 4 bases, leaving 13 bases between them. The germline CDR1 and CDR2 sequences are SGHRS and YFSETQ. The CDR3 loop spans 13 amino acids. CDR3 amino acids: CASTLGRSTEAFF. In DNA form, the CDR3 reads TGCGCCAGCACTTTGGGGCGGAGCACTGAAGCTTTCTTT.

Remarks on this clonotype: The junction and the germline gene differ at one end; a read error may be behind it. The chain couples TRBV12-3 or TRBV12-4 to TRBJ2-4; 13 nucleotides align to TRBD2. This CDR3 is built from 12 residues. CDR3 nucleotides: TGTGCCACCAGCTCGGGACTAGCGGGATTGTATTTC. Encoded protein: CATSSGLAGLYF.

Many counts were recorded for this clonotype. V and J are TRBV4-1 and TRBJ2-6; D remains unclear. Between the trimmed V and J ends, which lost 0 bases and 0 bases, there was a span of 3 bases. The CDR3 covers 15 residues. Germline-derived CDR1 and CDR2 are MGHRA and YSYEKL. This CDR3 reads CASSQDDSGANVLTF. CDR3 bases: TGCGCCAGCAGCCAAGATGACTCTGGGGCCAACGTCCTGACTTTC.